One sample yielded the 7 T cell receptor beta chains listed below, sequenced in a study of Graves' ophthalmopathy and Graves' hyperthyroidism. The sequenced template was RNA, covering the TCR beta CDR3 region. HTBI-primed first-round RT-PCR preceded second-round multiplex PCR. TCRdb called the multiplex PCR reads again in MiXCR, with one record for every CDR3 protein. The table shows 150,000 to 200,000 distinct CDR3 sequences, with 39% occurring only once. The sequenced sample consisted of peripheral blood. The receptors come from a man between 25 and 39 years old with Graves' ophthalmopathy.

This rearrangement joins TRBV7-2 to TRBJ1-2; 12 bases are a match to TRBD1. The CDR3 is 13 residues long. Germline loops: CDR1 SGHTA, CDR2 FQGNSA. With 4 bases clipped from V and 9 bases from J, the junction kept 3 bases outside the gene matches. CDR3 bases: TGTGCCAGCAGCTGGGGGACAGGGGGCAGCTACACCTTC. Amino acid sequence: CASSWGTGGSYTF.

The gene calls are TRBV7-2 and TRBJ2-7; D call uncertain. The CDR3 sequence is 13 residues long. Germline V gene sequence: CDR1 SGHTA, CDR2 FQGNSA. V was clipped by 2 bases and J by 1 base, with 6 bases between them. CDR3 amino acids: CASSLQRSYEQYF. CDR3 nucleotide sequence: TGTGCCAGCAGCTTACAACGTTCCTACGAGCAGTACTTC.

In this sample, this clonotype turned up many times. The chain is built from TRBV5-1 and TRBJ2-2; 7 nucleotides agree with TRBD2. This CDR3 is built from 15 residues. Germline lookup yields CDR1 SGHRS and CDR2 YFSETQ. V lost 2 bases to trimming and J lost 4 bases; unmatched junction nucleotides: 5. CDR3 region: CASSFEGGVTGELFF. In DNA form, the CDR3 reads TGCGCCAGCAGCTTCGAGGGAGGGGTCACCGGGGAGCTGTTTTTT.

V gene TRBV2 combines with J gene TRBJ1-1, with 7 bases lining up with TRBD1. CDR3 length: 17 residues. V lost 5 bases, J lost 4 bases, and 16 bases stayed unmatched. Germline V gene sequence: CDR1 SNHLY, CDR2 FYNNEI. The CDR3 loop is CASSSGQEILIVTEAFF. The CDR3 nucleotides are TGTGCCAGCAGTTCCGGACAGGAAATTTTAATAGTCACTGAAGCTTTCTTT.

At least ten counts were recorded for this clonotype. The rearrangement joins TRBV12-3 or TRBV12-4 to TRBJ2-2; 10 bases are shared with TRBD1. V shed 2 bases and J 4 bases; nucleotides not matched to a gene: 1. The CDR3 is made up of 15 amino acids. The CDR3 nucleotides are TGTGCCAGCAGTTTAAGGACAGGGGGCACCGGGGAGCTGTTTTTT. Amino acid sequence: CASSLRTGGTGELFF.

This clonotype was picked up many times. The chain has TRBV28 and TRBJ1-2; D is ambiguous. In germline, CDR1 is MDHEN, CDR2 SYDVKM. This CDR3 is built from 14 residues. Between the trimmed V and J ends, which lost 2 bases and 2 bases, there was a span of 9 bases. CDR3 loop: CASSLPQRNYGYTF. The CDR3 nucleotides read TGTGCCAGCAGTTTACCCCAGAGGAACTATGGCTACACCTTC.

The rearrangement joins TRBV7-9 to TRBJ2-7; D is perhaps TRBD2 (5 bases). Trimming took 5 bases from V and 3 from J, leaving 11 bases between them. The CDR3 is 13 amino acids. Germline V gene data show CDR1 as SEHNR and CDR2 as FQNEAQ (reference sequence). CDR3: CASSPTTHYEQYF. CDR3 coding DNA: TGTGCCAGCAGCCCGACTACTCACTACGAGCAGTACTTC.